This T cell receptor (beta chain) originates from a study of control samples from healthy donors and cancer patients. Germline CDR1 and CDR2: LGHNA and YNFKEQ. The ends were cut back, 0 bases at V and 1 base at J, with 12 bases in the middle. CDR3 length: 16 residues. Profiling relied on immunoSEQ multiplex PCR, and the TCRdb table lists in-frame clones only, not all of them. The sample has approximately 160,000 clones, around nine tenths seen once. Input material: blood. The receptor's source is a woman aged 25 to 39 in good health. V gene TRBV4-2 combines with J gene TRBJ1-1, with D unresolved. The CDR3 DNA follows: TGTGCCAGCAGCCAAGATTCCGAGGGAAGGAACACTGAAGCTTTCTTT. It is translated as CASSQDSEGRNTEAFF.